The 3 T cell receptor beta chains reported below all come from one sample, sequenced in a study of beta chain features in type 1 diabetes. The whole isolated RNA underwent reverse transcription, so sequencing captured expressed TCRB transcripts. Profiling relied on immunoSEQ multiplex PCR, and the TCRdb table lists in-frame clones only, not all of them. The data hold hundreds of thousands of clones, with about a sixth observed a single time. The sequenced sample consisted of naive CD4+ T cells from blood. These receptors originate from a man between 18 and 29 years old in good health.

This clone was recorded a few times. At the DNA level, this CDR3 is encoded by other sequences in the same sample as well. V and J are TRBV19 and TRBJ1-1; D is uncertain. In germline, CDR1 is LNHDA, CDR2 SQIVND (reference sequence). With 2 bases removed from V and 1 base from J, the gap between germline ends came to 5 bases. The CDR3 has 13 amino acids. CDR3: CASSILKNTEAFF. The CDR3 bases are TGTGCCAGTAGTATATTGAAGAACACTGAAGCTTTCTTT.

The gene calls are TRBV14 and TRBJ2-5; 7 bases align to TRBD2. V was pared by 1 base and J by 3 bases, with 8 bases of the junction left unmatched. The CDR3 totals 16 residues. Germline V CDR1 and CDR2: SGHDN, FVKESK. CDR3 nucleotides: TGTGCCAGCAGCCAAGTGGGCGGGAGCCTAGAAGAGACCCAGTACTTC. It translates to CASSQVGGSLEETQYF.

The genes are TRBV19 and TRBJ1-2; weak D call: TRBD1 (6 bases). Germline values: CDR1 LNHDA, CDR2 SQIVND (reference sequence). The CDR3 consists of 12 residues. The germline V and J ends were trimmed by 6 bases and 3 bases, with 8 bases remaining between them. CDR3 residues: CASRGQHYGYTF. DNA of the CDR3: TGTGCCAGTAGAGGACAGCACTATGGCTACACCTTC.